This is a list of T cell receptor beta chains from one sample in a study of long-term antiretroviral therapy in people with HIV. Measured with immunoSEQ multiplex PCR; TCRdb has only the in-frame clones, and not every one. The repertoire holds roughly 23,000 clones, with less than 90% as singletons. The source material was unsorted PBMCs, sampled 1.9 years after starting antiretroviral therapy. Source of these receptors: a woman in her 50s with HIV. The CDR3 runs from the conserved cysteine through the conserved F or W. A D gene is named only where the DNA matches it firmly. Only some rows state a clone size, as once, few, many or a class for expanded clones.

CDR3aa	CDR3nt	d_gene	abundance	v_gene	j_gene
CASSLPDWTGPEKLFF	TGTGCCAGCAGCTTACCCGATTGGACAGGGCCTGAAAAACTGTTTTTT	TRBD1	-	TRBV7-6	TRBJ1-4
CASSPHNYEQYF	TGTGCCAGCAGCCCTCATAACTACGAGCAGTACTTC	-	-	TRBV14	TRBJ2-7
CASRPRSEQYF	TGTGCCAGCAGACCGCGGAGCGAGCAGTACTTC	-	-	TRBV2	TRBJ2-7
CAWSGGVADTQYF	TGTGCCTGGAGTGGCGGGGTGGCAGATACGCAGTATTTT	-	-	TRBV30	TRBJ2-3
CASSHLWTGSGEQYF	TGTGCCAGCAGTCACCTATGGACAGGATCAGGCGAGCAGTACTTC	TRBD1	-	TRBV28	TRBJ2-7
CASSLWIPGELFF	TGTGCCAGCAGTTTATGGATCCCCGGGGAGCTGTTTTTT	-	once	TRBV28	TRBJ2-2
CASSLSSAGEQYF	TGTGCCAGCAGTTTATCGAGCGCGGGCGAGCAGTACTTC	-	-	TRBV7-2	TRBJ2-7
CASSLAGSGNTIYF	TGTGCCAGCAGCTTGGCGGGCTCTGGAAACACCATATATTTT	-	-	TRBV5-4	TRBJ1-3
CATNLKGHSYEQYF	TGTGCCACCAACCTTAAGGGGCACTCCTACGAGCAGTACTTC	-	few	TRBV5-6	TRBJ2-7
CASSLYPTSTDTQYF	TGTGCCAGCAGCTTGTACCCCACCTCCACAGATACGCAGTATTTT	-	-	TRBV5-6	TRBJ2-3
CASRDDRSGNTIYF	TGTGCCAGCAGGGACGACAGGTCTGGAAACACCATATATTTT	-	-	TRBV6-5	TRBJ1-3
CASSQGAGGAYEQYF	TGTGCCAGCAGCCAAGGGGCTGGGGGCGCTTACGAGCAGTACTTC	-	few	TRBV4-2	TRBJ2-7
CASRIAGVSYEQYF	TGTGCCAGCAGAATAGCGGGGGTGTCCTACGAGCAGTACTTC	TRBD2	-	TRBV5-8	TRBJ2-7
CASSHSGPISGNTIYF	TGCGCCAGCAGTCATTCGGGACCGATCTCTGGAAACACCATATATTTT	-	-	TRBV23-1	TRBJ1-3
CASRSDSNYGYTF	TGTGCCAGCAGGTCCGACAGTAACTATGGCTACACCTTC	-	-	TRBV28	TRBJ1-2
CASSMGTGDSYEQYF	TGTGCCAGTAGTATGGGGACAGGGGACTCCTACGAGCAGTACTTC	TRBD1	few	TRBV19	TRBJ2-7
CASSPRTEAPNYGYTF	TGTGCCAGCTCACCACGTACTGAGGCACCCAACTATGGCTACACCTTC	-	-	TRBV18	TRBJ1-2
CASSVEGTGEKLFF	TGTGCCAGCAGCGTAGAGGGGACAGGGGAAAAACTGTTTTTT	TRBD1	once	TRBV9	TRBJ1-4
CAWSVPGANTEAFF	TGTGCCTGGAGTGTACCAGGGGCGAACACTGAAGCTTTCTTT	-	-	TRBV30	TRBJ1-1
CASSFRSVTGELFF	TGTGCCAGCAGCTTCCGGAGCGTCACCGGGGAGCTGTTTTTT	-	-	TRBV9	TRBJ2-2
CASSLYPNTEAFF	TGTGCCAGTAGTCTATACCCGAACACTGAAGCTTTCTTT	-	once	TRBV19	TRBJ1-1
CASSHWSIPAGTPYGYTF	TGCGCCAGCAGTCATTGGAGTATCCCCGCGGGGACCCCCTATGGCTACACCTTC	-	-	TRBV23-1	TRBJ1-2
CASSHTQSYGYTF	TGCGCCAGCAGCCATACTCAATCCTATGGCTACACCTTC	-	-	TRBV4-3	TRBJ1-2
CASSLLEGLNTEAFF	TGCGCCAGCAGCTTGCTCGAAGGGTTGAACACTGAAGCTTTCTTT	-	-	TRBV5-1	TRBJ1-1
CASSSHSTGGGYGYTF	TGTGCCAGCAGTTCTCATTCGACAGGGGGCGGCTATGGCTACACCTTC	TRBD1	-	TRBV27	TRBJ1-2